The 15 T cell receptor beta chains in this list originate from one sample, sequenced in a study of human T cells and chemical hapten exposure. Time point given: patch test 1, 2 weeks after DPC sensitization. Treatment here: therapeutic diphenylcyclopropenone sensitization with weekly scalp DPC. TCRdb re-called the RACE reads through MiXCR, storing one row per CDR3 protein. Here the sample spans some 340,000 distinct CDR3 sequences, roughly 6.9% being singletons. The sample consisted of whole blood, taken in connection with sensitization to the hapten diphenylcyclopropenone (DPC). The receptor set was obtained from a woman younger than 35 with alopecia areata. Some clones in this sample may be carry-over from other donors' samples.

This clonotype was recorded a few times. The CDR3 loop reads CASSPGQSRGMLNTEAFF. CDR3 in DNA: TGTGCCAGCAGCCCGGGACAGTCCCGAGGCATGTTGAACACTGAAGCTTTCTTT. V and J are TRBV11-2 and TRBJ1-1, with 7 bases identical to TRBD1. V lost 5 bases and J lost 0; bases outside the gene matches: 15. Germline CDR1 SGHAT, CDR2 FQNNGV. The CDR3 extends over 18 amino acids.

This clonotype occurred a few times. V is TRBV6-1 and J is TRBJ2-4; the D call may be TRBD1 or TRBD2 (5 bases each). This CDR3 contains 18 residues. Germline assignment: CDR1 MNHNS and CDR2 SASEGT. Trimming removed 0 bases at V and 2 bases at J, with 17 bases between. CDR3 nucleotides: TGTGCCAGCAGTGAAGCGCTTCTATCGTGGGGGACCAAAAACATTCAGTACTTC. This gives the protein CASSEALLSWGTKNIQYF.

This clonotype has a count of ten or more. This chain uses TRBV12-3 or TRBV12-4 with TRBJ1-1; D is unclear. Trimming stripped 4 bases from V and 0 bases from J, with 6 bases between. The CDR3 covers 13 residues. The CDR3 nucleotides read TGTGCCAGCAGTTCCCAGCTGAACACTGAAGCTTTCTTT. It specifies CASSSQLNTEAFF.

This clonotype was observed many times. The chain combines TRBV20-1 with TRBJ2-1, with 11 bases matching TRBD1. V dropped 0 bases and J dropped 8; count of bases not matched to a gene: 6. The CDR3 contains 15 residues. CDR1 is DFQATT and CDR2 is SNEGSKA in the germline V gene (reference sequence). CDR3: CSARDPGQGADEQFF. The CDR3 nucleotides are TGCAGTGCTAGAGATCCTGGACAGGGGGCCGATGAGCAGTTCTTC.

The chain recombines TRBV20-1 with TRBJ2-7; tentative D call: TRBD1 (5 bases). Per germline, CDR1 DFQATT and CDR2 SNEGSKA (reference sequence). With 0 bases removed from V and 6 bases from J, the gap between germline ends came to 15 bases. CDR3 length: 14 residues. The CDR3 region is CSARDIAGYVEQYF. The CDR3, as DNA: TGCAGTGCTAGAGATATTGCAGGGTATGTCGAGCAGTACTTC.

This clonotype was detected only a few times. The chain combines TRBV24-1 with TRBJ2-2; a possible D gene is TRBD1 (7 bases). V lost 9 bases and J 2 bases, leaving 12 bases between the germline ends. The CDR3 runs 14 residues. Germline V lookup: CDR1 KGHDR, CDR2 SFDVKD. Here the CDR3 reads CATGGTANTGELFF. DNA for the CDR3: TGTGCCACCGGCGGGACAGCTAACACCGGGGAGCTGTTTTTT.

V is TRBV9 and J is TRBJ1-1, with D unresolved. Trimming took 4 bases from V and 0 from J, leaving 10 bases between them. Germline CDR1 SGDLS, CDR2 YYNGEE. The CDR3 covers 14 residues. CDR3 loop: CASSPTRMNTEAFF. In DNA form, the CDR3 reads TGTGCCAGCAGCCCTACAAGAATGAACACTGAAGCTTTCTTT.

This clonotype occurred many times. This chain joins TRBV5-1 and TRBJ2-5; TRBD1 matches 7 bases. The ends lost 1 base at V and 4 bases at J; junction bases unmatched: 4. The CDR3 runs to 14 residues. CDR1 is SGHRS and CDR2 is YFSETQ in the germline V gene. DNA of the CDR3: TGCGCCAGCAGCTTGATGCGACAGGGAGAGACCCAGTACTTC. It translates to CASSLMRQGETQYF.

This clonotype was counted between two and nine times. The chain couples TRBV5-6 to TRBJ1-5; D gene uncertain. This CDR3 contains 13 residues. In germline, CDR1 is SGHDT, CDR2 YYEEEE. V was pared by 2 bases and J by 4 bases, with 7 bases between. DNA for the CDR3: TGTGCCAGCAGCTTCCGCCCGAATCAGCCCCAGCATTTT. Its translation: CASSFRPNQPQHF.

The V call is TRBV28, the J call TRBJ1-2; 9 positions match TRBD1. V lost 5 bases, J lost 7 bases, and 8 bases stayed unmatched. The CDR3 has 14 amino acids. Germline V lookup: CDR1 MDHEN, CDR2 SYDVKM. The CDR3, as DNA: TGTGCCAGCAGTCTGACAGGGGGGCTTTTTGGCTACACCTTC. Translation: CASSLTGGLFGYTF.

V and J are TRBV28 and TRBJ1-1; D may be TRBD1 (6 bases). This CDR3 comprises 13 residues. V dropped 8 bases and J dropped 5 bases, with 15 bases sitting between them. Germline-derived CDR1 and CDR2 are MDHEN and SYDVKM. The CDR3 is CASSIDRQTEAFF. The DNA of the CDR3 is TGTGCCAGCTCGATCGACAGGCAGACTGAAGCTTTCTTT.

In this sample, this clonotype turned up a few times. V gene TRBV7-9 combines with J gene TRBJ1-4; 7 positions agree with TRBD1. CDR3 length: 14 amino acids. Unmatched junction bases numbered 3, after V lost 1 base and J lost 7 bases. Germline-derived CDR1 and CDR2 are SEHNR and FQNEAQ (reference sequence). CDR3 residues: CASSLEGASEKLFF. In nucleotides, the CDR3 is TGTGCCAGCAGCTTAGAGGGGGCAAGTGAAAAACTGTTTTTT.

The chain carries TRBV4-3 and TRBJ2-3; D is perhaps TRBD1 or TRBD2 (5 bases each). The germline V and J ends were trimmed by 0 bases and 2 bases, with 9 bases remaining between them. The CDR3 is 15 residues long. Germline V gene data show CDR1 as LGHNA and CDR2 as YSLEER. CDR3 residues: CASSQEGRVTDTQYF. The CDR3 DNA follows: TGCGCCAGCAGCCAAGAGGGACGGGTCACAGATACGCAGTATTTT.

This clonotype was seen repeatedly, ten times or more. This chain uses TRBV14 with TRBJ2-7; 11 bases align to TRBD2. Germline V gene data show CDR1 as SGHDN and CDR2 as FVKESK. V was pared by 6 bases and J by 6 bases, with 10 bases of the junction left unmatched. The CDR3 runs 15 residues. In DNA, the CDR3 is TGTGCCAGCAGTCCAAGGACTAGCGGGTTTGGCGAGCAGTACTTC. It specifies CASSPRTSGFGEQYF. The entire variable domain, with the rest obtained from reference TRBV14 and TRBJ2-7, is as follows: EAGVTQFPSHSVIEKGQTVTLRCDPISGHDNLYWYRRVMGKEIKFLLHFVKESKQDESGMPNNRFLAERTGGTYSTLKVQPAELEDSGVYFCASSPRTSGFGEQYFGPGTRLTVT.

The CDR3 DNA sequence: TGCGCCAGCAGCCAAGATTGGCGAGCCCGGGACAGGGCCTATCAGCCCCAGCATTTT. Protein sequence: CASSQDWRARDRAYQPQHF. J is TRBJ1-5 and V is TRBV4-1; 9 bases agree with TRBD1. Germline CDR1 reads MGHRA; CDR2 reads YSYEKL. The V and J ends lost 0 bases and 5 bases, in that order; junction bases with no gene match: 14. The CDR3 contains 19 residues.